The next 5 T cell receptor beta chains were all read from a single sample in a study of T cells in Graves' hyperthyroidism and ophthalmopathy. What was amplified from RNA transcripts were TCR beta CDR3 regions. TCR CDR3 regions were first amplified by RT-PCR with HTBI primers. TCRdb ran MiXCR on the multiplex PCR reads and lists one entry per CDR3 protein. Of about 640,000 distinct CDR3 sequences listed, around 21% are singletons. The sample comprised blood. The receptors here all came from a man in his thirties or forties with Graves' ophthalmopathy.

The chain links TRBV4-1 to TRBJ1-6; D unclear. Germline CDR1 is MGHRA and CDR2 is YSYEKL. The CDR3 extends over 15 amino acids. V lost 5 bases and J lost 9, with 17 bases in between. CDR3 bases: TGCGCCAGCAGCGGTCCTCTCTTTCTCGGTTCACCCCTCCACTTT. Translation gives CASSGPLFLGSPLHF.

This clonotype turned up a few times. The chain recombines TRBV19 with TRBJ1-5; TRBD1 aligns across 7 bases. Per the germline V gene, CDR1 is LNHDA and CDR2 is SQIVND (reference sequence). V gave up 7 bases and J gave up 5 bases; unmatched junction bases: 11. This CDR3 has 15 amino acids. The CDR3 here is CASTPGWDSYQPQHF. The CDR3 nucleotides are TGTGCCAGTACCCCCGGCTGGGACAGCTATCAGCCCCAGCATTTT.

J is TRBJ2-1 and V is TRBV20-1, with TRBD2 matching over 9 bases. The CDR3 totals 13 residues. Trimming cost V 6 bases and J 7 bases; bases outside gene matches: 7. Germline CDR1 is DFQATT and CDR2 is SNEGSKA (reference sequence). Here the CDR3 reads CSASGGRGNEQFF. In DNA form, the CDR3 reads TGCAGTGCCTCCGGCGGGAGGGGGAATGAGCAGTTCTTC.

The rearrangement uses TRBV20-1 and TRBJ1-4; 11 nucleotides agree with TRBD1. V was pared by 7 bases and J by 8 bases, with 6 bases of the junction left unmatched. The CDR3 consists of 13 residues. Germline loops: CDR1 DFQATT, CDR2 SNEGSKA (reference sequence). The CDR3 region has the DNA TGCAGTGTTCCGGGACAGGGGGGAGAAAAACTGTTTTTT. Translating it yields CSVPGQGGEKLFF.

CDR3 sequence reads: CASNGGGPEAFF. In nucleotides, the CDR3 is TGCGCCAGTAACGGTGGGGGTCCTGAAGCTTTCTTT. The chain couples TRBV5-1 to TRBJ1-1; D might be TRBD1 (5 bases). Deletions cut 8 bases from V and 6 bases from J, with 14 bases between. This CDR3 has 12 residues. Germline V gene lookup returns CDR1 SGHRS and CDR2 YFSETQ. The full variable domain, with the rest looked up from reference TRBV5-1 and TRBJ1-1, is KAGVTQTPRYLIKTRGQQVTLSCSPISGHRSVSWYQQTPGQGLQFLFEYFSETQRNKGNFPGRFSGRQFSNSRSEMNVSTLELGDSALYLCASNGGGPEAFFGQGTRLTVV.